These 19 T cell receptor beta chains were all obtained from the same sample, sequenced in a study of blood T cells in healthy people across ages. A second PCR of roughly 7 to 11 cycles used a sample-barcoded 5' primer and a J-beta primer mix. MiXCR, applied by TCRdb to the 5' RACE reads, yields one record per CDR3 protein. The data show fewer than 900,000 distinct CDR3 sequences, roughly 41% seen once. Sequencing was carried out using blood. The receptors were sampled from a woman aged 55-69 years in good health.

This clonotype was counted between two and nine times. The V and J genes are TRBV4-1 and TRBJ1-6; possible D gene TRBD1, 6 bases. The CDR3 has 19 residues. The V end lost 0 bases, the J end lost 7 bases, and 22 bases lay between the germline ends. Germline CDR1 and CDR2: MGHRA and YSYEKL. CDR3 in amino acids: CASSQEWGFGRGSNSPLHF. CDR3 bases: TGCGCCAGCAGCCAAGAATGGGGGTTTGGGAGGGGGTCGAATTCACCCCTCCACTTT.

This chain joins TRBV20-1 and TRBJ2-7, with a weak D call TRBD2 (6 bases). Trimming removed 0 bases at V and 0 bases at J, with 6 bases between. The V gene's germline CDR1 is DFQATT and CDR2 SNEGSKA (reference sequence). This CDR3 contains 13 residues. CDR3 DNA sequence: TGCAGTGCTAGAGAGCGGGGCTCCTACGAGCAGTACTTC. This sequence encodes CSARERGSYEQYF.

At least ten counts were recorded for this clonotype. The chain carries TRBV6-2 or TRBV6-3 and TRBJ2-7; tentative D call: TRBD2 (5 bases). The CDR3 is 14 amino acids. From germline, CDR1 is MNHEY and CDR2 SVGEGT. Deletions cut 0 bases from V and 5 bases from J, with 11 bases between. The CDR3 loop is CASSYSRDQNEQYF. CDR3 coding DNA: TGTGCCAGCAGTTACTCCCGGGATCAGAACGAGCAGTACTTC.

This clonotype was recorded a few times. The chain recombines TRBV3-1 with TRBJ2-1, with D possibly TRBD2 on 5 matching bases. V lost 1 base to trimming and J lost 4 bases, with 11 bases between them. The CDR3 consists of 15 residues. Looked up from germline, CDR1 is LGHDT and CDR2 is YNNKEL (reference sequence). DNA of the CDR3: TGTGCCAGCAGCCAAGCGGGATCGACTTACAATGAGCAGTTCTTC. Its translation is CASSQAGSTYNEQFF.

This clonotype has a handful of counts. The chain has TRBV4-3 and TRBJ1-6, with D maybe TRBD1 (5 bases). The CDR3 length is 15 residues. Germline V CDR1 and CDR2: LGHNA, YSLEER. The V end was cut by 0 bases, the J end by 10 bases, with 13 bases between. The CDR3 reads CASSQDGGSSSPLHF. In DNA form, the CDR3 reads TGCGCCAGCAGCCAAGATGGGGGTAGCAGCTCACCCCTCCACTTT.

This clonotype was detected ten times or more. The chain's CDR3 is CASSYRRTGGGGYGYTF. CDR3 in DNA: TGTGCCAGCAGTTACCGCCGGACAGGGGGAGGTGGCTATGGCTACACCTTC. This sequence joins TRBV6-5 and TRBJ1-2, with 10 nucleotides matching TRBD1. Germline V CDR1 and CDR2: MNHEY, SVGAGI. The V gene end was trimmed by 2 bases and the J gene end by 4 bases; junction bases not matched to a gene: 10. This CDR3 contains 17 residues.

The gene calls are TRBV4-1 and TRBJ1-1; D not resolved. V gave up 4 bases and J gave up 1 base, with 16 bases separating them. The CDR3 totals 16 residues. Germline CDR1 is MGHRA and CDR2 is YSYEKL. CDR3 coding DNA: TGCGCCAGCAGCCCCACAGCACCGGGCCCGAACACTGAAGCTTTCTTT. Amino acid sequence: CASSPTAPGPNTEAFF.

This chain uses TRBV20-1 with TRBJ1-2, with a weak D call TRBD1 (5 bases). Germline loops: CDR1 DFQATT, CDR2 SNEGSKA (reference sequence). The length of the CDR3 is 12 residues. The V gene lost 0 bases and the J gene lost 8 bases, with 10 bases spanning the gap. For the CDR3, the DNA is TGCAGTGCTAGAGATTCGGGACGCGGCTACACCTTC. Amino acid sequence: CSARDSGRGYTF.

The gene calls are TRBV12-3 or TRBV12-4 and TRBJ2-5; maybe TRBD2 (6 bases). This CDR3 is built from 16 residues. Trimming removed 7 bases from V and 0 bases from J, with 18 bases in between. CDR3 coding DNA: TGTGCCAGCACCCGGGCGCAGGCGGGGAACCAAGAGACCCAGTACTTC. Translating it yields CASTRAQAGNQETQYF.

Notes on this clonotype: Just one base apart from a much larger clone, this may be a read error. V and J are TRBV3-1 and TRBJ2-7, with 8 bases that match TRBD2. V gave up 6 bases and J gave up 1 base; unmatched junction bases: 8. The germline V gene has CDR1 LGHDT and CDR2 YNNKEL (reference sequence). This CDR3 region has 15 residues. CDR3 amino acids: CASRGGGGLSYEQYF. The DNA for the CDR3 is TGTGCCAGCAGGGGTGGCGGGGGGCTTTCCTACGAGCAGTACTTC.

This clonotype was seen more than once but under ten times. The genes are TRBV7-2 and TRBJ2-1, with D hard to call. V was cut by 5 bases and J by 6 bases, with 14 bases left in between. CDR1 is SGHTA and CDR2 is FQGNSA in the germline V gene. The CDR3 sequence is 14 residues long. The CDR3 region has the DNA TGTGCCAGCAGCCCTCAAATCGGATCCAATGAGCAGTTCTTC. Amino acid sequence: CASSPQIGSNEQFF.

This clonotype has only a few counts. The genes are TRBV24-1 and TRBJ2-1; 8 positions agree with TRBD2. CDR1 and CDR2 (germline): KGHDR, SFDVKD. This CDR3 is 16 amino acids long. V was pared by 4 bases and J by 0 bases, with 4 bases of the junction left unmatched. The DNA of the CDR3 is TGTGCCACCAGTGACCATACTAGCGGCTCCTACAATGAGCAGTTCTTC. This sequence encodes CATSDHTSGSYNEQFF.

There are many counts of this clonotype. The rearrangement uses TRBV4-2 and TRBJ2-3, with TRBD1 as a possible D gene (5 bases). The CDR3 runs 17 residues. CDR1 is LGHNA, CDR2 YNFKEQ, per germline. The ends were cut back, 0 bases at V and 0 bases at J, with 13 bases in the middle. The CDR3 DNA sequence: TGTGCCAGCAGCCAAGAGACAGCCCGGTCCAGCACAGATACGCAGTATTTT. Encoded protein: CASSQETARSSTDTQYF.

There are many counts of this clonotype. The rearrangement joins TRBV18 to TRBJ2-1, with D perhaps assigned TRBD1 or TRBD2 (5 bases each). Trimming shortened V by 4 bases and J by 6 bases, and 13 bases separated the two germline ends. This CDR3 comprises 14 residues. Germline V gene lookup returns CDR1 KGHSH and CDR2 LQKENI. CDR3 DNA sequence: TGTGCCAGCTCACTCCCACCCGGGGCCAATGAGCAGTTCTTC. This sequence encodes CASSLPPGANEQFF.

With regard to this clonotype: A much larger clone lies a single base off, so this may be a read error. This chain joins TRBV7-8 and TRBJ2-7, with D uncertain. The CDR3 is made up of 13 amino acids. The V end lost 4 bases, the J end lost 6 bases, and 13 bases lay between the germline ends. The V gene's germline CDR1 is SGHVS and CDR2 FQNEAQ. CDR3 DNA sequence: TGTGCCAGCAGCTCCGACCCCCCAGGCGAGCAGTACTTC. Protein: CASSSDPPGEQYF.

In nucleotides, the CDR3 is TGTGCCAGCAGTGTCGTCGGCTCCTACGAGCAGTACTTC. Protein sequence: CASSVVGSYEQYF. The V call is TRBV2, the J call TRBJ2-7; D not resolved. Trimming pared 4 bases from V and 0 bases from J, leaving 7 bases between. The CDR3 extends over 13 amino acids. Germline CDR1 is SNHLY and CDR2 is FYNNEI. Filled out from reference TRBV2 and TRBJ2-7, the complete variable domain reads EPEVTQTPSHQVTQMGQEVILRCVPISNHLYFYWYRQILGQKVEFLVSFYNNEISEKSEIFDDQFSVERPDGSNFTLKIRSTKLEDSAMYFCASSVVGSYEQYFGPGTRLTVT.

This clonotype was seen at least ten times. J is TRBJ2-7 and V is TRBV12-3 or TRBV12-4; 7 nucleotides align to TRBD2. The CDR3 is made up of 18 amino acids. V lost 3 bases to trimming and J lost 5 bases; unmatched junction nucleotides: 19. The CDR3 DNA reads as TGTGCCAGCAGTTTGAGGGCTAGCGGAAAGACCCGCCCCCACGAGCAGTACTTC. It translates to CASSLRASGKTRPHEQYF.

The chain joins TRBV27 to TRBJ2-7, with D possibly being TRBD1 or TRBD2 (6 bases each). The CDR3 totals 13 residues. Germline-derived CDR1 and CDR2 are MNHEY and SMNVEV (reference sequence). Deletions cut 5 bases from V and 5 bases from J, with 13 bases between. Here the CDR3 DNA reads TGTGCCAGCAGTCTGTTAGGGGGGCACGAGCAGTACTTC. Encoded protein: CASSLLGGHEQYF.

To note about this clonotype: A much larger clone lies one base from this, so it may be a read error. The chain is built from TRBV12-3 or TRBV12-4 and TRBJ2-3; D gene ambiguous. The CDR3 has 11 amino acids. In DNA, the CDR3 is TGTGCCAGCCGGATCACAGATGCGCAGTATTTT. Translation gives CASRITDAQYF.